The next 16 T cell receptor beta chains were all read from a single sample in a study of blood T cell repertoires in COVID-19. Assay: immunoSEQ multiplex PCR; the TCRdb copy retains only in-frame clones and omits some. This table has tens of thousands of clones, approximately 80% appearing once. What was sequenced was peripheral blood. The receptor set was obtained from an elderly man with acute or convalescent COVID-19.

The CDR3 is CASSPITGIRNTEAFF. Written as DNA, the CDR3 is TGTGCCAGCAGCCCAATCACAGGGATCCGGAACACTGAAGCTTTCTTT. The chain is built from TRBV11-2 and TRBJ1-1; perhaps TRBD1 as D (6 bases). The CDR3 contains 16 residues. Trimming left V 5 bases short and J 1 base short, with 17 bases between. Germline CDR1 and CDR2: SGHAT and FQNNGV.

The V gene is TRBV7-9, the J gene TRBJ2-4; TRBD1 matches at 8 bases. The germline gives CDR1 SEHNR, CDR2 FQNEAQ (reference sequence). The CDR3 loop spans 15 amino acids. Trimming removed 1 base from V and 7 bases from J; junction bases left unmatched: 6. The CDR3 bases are TGTGCCAGCAGCTTAGTAGGGACAGGATACAACATTCAGTACTTC. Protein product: CASSLVGTGYNIQYF.

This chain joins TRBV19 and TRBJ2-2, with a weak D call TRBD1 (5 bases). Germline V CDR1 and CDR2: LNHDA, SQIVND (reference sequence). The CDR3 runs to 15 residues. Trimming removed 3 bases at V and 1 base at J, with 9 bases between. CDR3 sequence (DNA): TGTGCCAGTAGTATGTTCAGGGTGAACACCGGGGAGCTGTTTTTT. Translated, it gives CASSMFRVNTGELFF.

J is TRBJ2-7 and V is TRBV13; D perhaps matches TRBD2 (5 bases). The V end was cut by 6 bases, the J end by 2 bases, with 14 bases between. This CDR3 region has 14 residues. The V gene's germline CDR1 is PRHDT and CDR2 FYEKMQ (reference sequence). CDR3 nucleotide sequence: TGTGCCAGCAGGGGTACGGGGTTTCCCTACGAGCAGTACTTC. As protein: CASRGTGFPYEQYF.

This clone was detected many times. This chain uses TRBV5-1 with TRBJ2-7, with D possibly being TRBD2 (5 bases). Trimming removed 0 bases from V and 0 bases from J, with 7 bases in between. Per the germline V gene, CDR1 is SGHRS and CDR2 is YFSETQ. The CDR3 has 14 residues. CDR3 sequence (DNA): TGCGCCAGCAGCTTGGCCGGGGTCTCCTACGAGCAGTACTTC. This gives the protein CASSLAGVSYEQYF.

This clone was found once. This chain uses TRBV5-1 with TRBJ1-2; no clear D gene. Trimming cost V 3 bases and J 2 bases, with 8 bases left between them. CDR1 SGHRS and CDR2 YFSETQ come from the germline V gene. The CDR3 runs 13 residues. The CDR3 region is CASSYGENYGYTF. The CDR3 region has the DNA TGCGCCAGCAGCTACGGGGAAAACTATGGCTACACCTTC.

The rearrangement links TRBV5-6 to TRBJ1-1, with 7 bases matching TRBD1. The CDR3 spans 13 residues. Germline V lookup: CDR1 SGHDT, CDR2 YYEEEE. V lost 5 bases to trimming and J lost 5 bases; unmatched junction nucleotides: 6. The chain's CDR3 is CASRTQTGTEAFF. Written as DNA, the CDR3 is TGTGCCAGCAGGACCCAGACAGGGACTGAAGCTTTCTTT.

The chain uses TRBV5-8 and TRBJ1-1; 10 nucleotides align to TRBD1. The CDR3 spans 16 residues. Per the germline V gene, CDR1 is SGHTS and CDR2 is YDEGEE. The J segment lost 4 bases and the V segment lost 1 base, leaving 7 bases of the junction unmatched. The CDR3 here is CASSLTYGTGATEAFF. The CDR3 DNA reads TGTGCCAGCAGCTTGACCTACGGGACAGGGGCCACTGAAGCTTTCTTT.

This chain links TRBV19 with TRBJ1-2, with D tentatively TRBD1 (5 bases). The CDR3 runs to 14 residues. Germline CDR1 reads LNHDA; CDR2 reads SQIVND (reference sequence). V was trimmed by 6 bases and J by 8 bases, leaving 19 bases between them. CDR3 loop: CASRPDSNLWGYTF. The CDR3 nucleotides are TGTGCCAGTAGACCCGACAGTAACCTATGGGGCTACACCTTC. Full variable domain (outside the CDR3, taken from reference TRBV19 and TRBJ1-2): DGGITQSPKYLFRKEGQNVTLSCEQNLNHDAMYWYRQDPGQGLRLIYYSQIVNDFQKGDIAEGYSVSREKKESFPLTVTSAQKNPTAFYLCASRPDSNLWGYTFGSGTRLTVV.

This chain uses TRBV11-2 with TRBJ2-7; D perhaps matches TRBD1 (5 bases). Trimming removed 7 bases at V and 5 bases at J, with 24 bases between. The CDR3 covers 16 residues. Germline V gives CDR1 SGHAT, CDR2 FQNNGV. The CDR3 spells CASTPNGARAIHEQYF. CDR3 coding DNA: TGTGCCAGCACCCCTAATGGTGCCAGGGCCATCCACGAGCAGTACTTC.

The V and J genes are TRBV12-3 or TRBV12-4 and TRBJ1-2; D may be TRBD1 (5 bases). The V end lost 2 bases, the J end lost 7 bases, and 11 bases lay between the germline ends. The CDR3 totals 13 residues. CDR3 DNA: TGTGCCAGCAGTTTAAGCGGGGGACGTGGCTACACCTTC. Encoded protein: CASSLSGGRGYTF.

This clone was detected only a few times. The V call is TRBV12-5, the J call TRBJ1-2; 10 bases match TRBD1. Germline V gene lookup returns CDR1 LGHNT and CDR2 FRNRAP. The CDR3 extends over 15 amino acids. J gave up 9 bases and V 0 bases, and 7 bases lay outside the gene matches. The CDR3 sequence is CASGLVKTGGDSYTF. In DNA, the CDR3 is TGTGCTAGTGGTTTGGTAAAGACAGGGGGCGATAGCTACACCTTC.

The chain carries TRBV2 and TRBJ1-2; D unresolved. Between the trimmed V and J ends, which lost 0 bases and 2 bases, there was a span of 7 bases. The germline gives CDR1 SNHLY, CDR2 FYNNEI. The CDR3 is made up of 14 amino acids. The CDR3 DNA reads TGTGCCAGCAGTGAAGCGGGCAGGAACTATGGCTACACCTTC. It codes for CASSEAGRNYGYTF.

The chain's CDR3 is CASSIGVGYTF. The CDR3 DNA sequence: TGTGCCAGCAGTATAGGGGTTGGCTACACCTTC. This sequence joins TRBV11-1 and TRBJ1-2; D might be TRBD1 (5 bases). Germline CDR1 SGHAT, CDR2 FQDESV (reference sequence). This CDR3 spans 11 amino acids. V lost 6 bases and J lost 7, with 9 bases in between.

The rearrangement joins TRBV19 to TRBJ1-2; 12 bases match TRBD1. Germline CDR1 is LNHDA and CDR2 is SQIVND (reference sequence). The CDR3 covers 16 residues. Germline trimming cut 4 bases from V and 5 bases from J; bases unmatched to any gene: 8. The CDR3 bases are TGTGCCAGTAGTACGGGACAGGGGGCGACTTTGTATGGCTACACCTTC. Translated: CASSTGQGATLYGYTF.

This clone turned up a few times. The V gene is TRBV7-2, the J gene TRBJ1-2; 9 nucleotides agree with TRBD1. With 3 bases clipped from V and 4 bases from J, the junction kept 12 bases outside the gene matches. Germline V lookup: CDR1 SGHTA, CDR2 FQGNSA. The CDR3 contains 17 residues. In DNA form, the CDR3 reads TGTGCCAGCAGCTTTTCCCATGAGTTGACAGGGGGCTATGGCTACACCTTC. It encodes CASSFSHELTGGYGYTF.